The present T cell receptor (beta chain) was sequenced within a study of cytomegalovirus exposure and HLA in healthy donors. The study's findings and limits: It emerged from a later analysis that several of the most significant clusters appeared to be linked to common viral pathogens.

Primers included in the PCR were 60 Vbeta and 13 Jbeta primers. Libraries were prepared by immunoSEQ multiplex PCR; TCRdb keeps only in-frame clonotypes and omits some of them. The sample shows about 180,000 clones, about three quarters of them seen only once. As concerns this clone: No antigen is known for it.

Input material: PBMCs. The clonotype originates from a man aged 40-49 years in good health and CMV-seronegative.

CDR3 region: CASSLAQALSSYNEQFF. Written as DNA, the CDR3 is TGTGCCAGCAGCTTAGCACAGGCGCTGAGCTCCTACAATGAGCAGTTCTTC. The chain combines TRBV7-6 with TRBJ2-1; perhaps TRBD1 as D (5 bases). This CDR3 is built from 17 residues. Germline CDR1 and CDR2: SGHVS and FNYEAQ. Deletions cut 0 bases from V and 0 bases from J, with 12 bases between.